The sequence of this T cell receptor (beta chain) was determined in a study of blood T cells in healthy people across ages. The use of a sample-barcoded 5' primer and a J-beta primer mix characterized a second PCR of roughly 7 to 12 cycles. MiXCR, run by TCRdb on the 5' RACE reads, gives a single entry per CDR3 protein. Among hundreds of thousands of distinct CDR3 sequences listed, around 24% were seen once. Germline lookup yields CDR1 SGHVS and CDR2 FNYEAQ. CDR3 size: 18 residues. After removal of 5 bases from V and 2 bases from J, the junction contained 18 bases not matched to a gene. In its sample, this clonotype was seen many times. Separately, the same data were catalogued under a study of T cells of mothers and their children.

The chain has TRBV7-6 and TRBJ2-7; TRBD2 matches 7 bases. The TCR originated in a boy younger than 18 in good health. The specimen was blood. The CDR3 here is CASSLSGGGTPLPYEQYF. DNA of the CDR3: TGTGCCAGCAGCCTAAGTGGGGGAGGGACTCCTCTCCCCTACGAGCAGTACTTC. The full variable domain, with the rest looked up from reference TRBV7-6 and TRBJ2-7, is GAGVSQSPRYKVTKRGQDVALRCDPISGHVSLYWYRQALGQGPEFLTYFNYEAQQDKSGLPNDRFSAERPEGSISTLTIQRTEQRDSAMYRCASSLSGGGTPLPYEQYFGPGTRLTVT.